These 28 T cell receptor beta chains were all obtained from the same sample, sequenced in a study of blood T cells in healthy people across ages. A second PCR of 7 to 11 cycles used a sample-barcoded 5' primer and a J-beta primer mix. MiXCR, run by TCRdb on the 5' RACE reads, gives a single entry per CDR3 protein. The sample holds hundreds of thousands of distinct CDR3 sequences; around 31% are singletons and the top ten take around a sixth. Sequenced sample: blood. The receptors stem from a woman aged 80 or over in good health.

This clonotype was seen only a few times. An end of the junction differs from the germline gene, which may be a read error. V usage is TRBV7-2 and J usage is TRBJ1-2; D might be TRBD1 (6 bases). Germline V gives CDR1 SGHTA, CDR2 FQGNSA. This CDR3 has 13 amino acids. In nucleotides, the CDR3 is TGTGCCAGCGGCTTAGAAGGGGGCTATGGCTACACCTTC. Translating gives CASGLEGGYGYTF.

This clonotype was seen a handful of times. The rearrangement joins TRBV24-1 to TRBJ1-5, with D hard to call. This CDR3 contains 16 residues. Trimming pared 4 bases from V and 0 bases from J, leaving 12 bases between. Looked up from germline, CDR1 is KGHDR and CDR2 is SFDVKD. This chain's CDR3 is CATSDSDTDSNQPQHF. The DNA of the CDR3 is TGTGCCACCAGTGACTCAGACACCGATAGCAATCAGCCCCAGCATTTT.

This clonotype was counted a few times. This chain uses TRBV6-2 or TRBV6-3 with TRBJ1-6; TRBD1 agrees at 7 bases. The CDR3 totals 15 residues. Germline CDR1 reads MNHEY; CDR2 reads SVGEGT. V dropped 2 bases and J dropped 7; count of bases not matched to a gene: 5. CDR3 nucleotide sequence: TGTGCCAGCAGTTACCGGACAGGCCTCAATTCACCCCTCCACTTT. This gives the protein CASSYRTGLNSPLHF.

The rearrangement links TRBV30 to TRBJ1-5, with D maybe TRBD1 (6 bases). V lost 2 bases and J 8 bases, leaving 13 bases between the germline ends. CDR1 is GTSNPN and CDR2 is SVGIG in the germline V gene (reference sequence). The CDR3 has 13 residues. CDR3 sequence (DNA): TGTGCCTGGAGTAGGGGGGCCGGGGAGCCCCAGCATTTT. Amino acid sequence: CAWSRGAGEPQHF.

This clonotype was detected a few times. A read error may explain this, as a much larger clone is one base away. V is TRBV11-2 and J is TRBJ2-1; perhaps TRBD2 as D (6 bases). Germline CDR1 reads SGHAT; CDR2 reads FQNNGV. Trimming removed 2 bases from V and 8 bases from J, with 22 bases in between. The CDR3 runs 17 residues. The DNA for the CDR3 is TGTGCCAGCAGCTTAAGATCAACCGGGGGAAGGCGCGATGAGCAGTTCTTC. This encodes CASSLRSTGGRRDEQFF.

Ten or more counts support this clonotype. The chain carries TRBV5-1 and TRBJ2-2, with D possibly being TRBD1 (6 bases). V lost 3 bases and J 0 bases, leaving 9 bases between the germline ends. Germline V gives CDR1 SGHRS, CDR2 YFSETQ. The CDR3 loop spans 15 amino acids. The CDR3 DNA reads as TGCGCCAGCAGCTCGGACAGCGCGAACACCGGGGAGCTGTTTTTT. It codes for CASSSDSANTGELFF.

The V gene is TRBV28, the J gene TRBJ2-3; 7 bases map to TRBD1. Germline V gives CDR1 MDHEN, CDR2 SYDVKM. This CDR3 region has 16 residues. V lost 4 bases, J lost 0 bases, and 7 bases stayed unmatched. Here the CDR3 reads CASSYQSGGSTDTQYF. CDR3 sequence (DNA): TGTGCCAGCAGTTACCAGTCAGGGGGTAGCACAGATACGCAGTATTTT.

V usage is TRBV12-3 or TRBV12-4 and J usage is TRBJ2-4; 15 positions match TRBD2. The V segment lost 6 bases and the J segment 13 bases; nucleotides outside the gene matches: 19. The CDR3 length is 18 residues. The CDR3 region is CASSTGTSGGLGGGKQYF. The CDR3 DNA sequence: TGTGCCAGCAGCACCGGGACTAGCGGGGGGCTCGGAGGCGGTAAGCAGTACTTC.

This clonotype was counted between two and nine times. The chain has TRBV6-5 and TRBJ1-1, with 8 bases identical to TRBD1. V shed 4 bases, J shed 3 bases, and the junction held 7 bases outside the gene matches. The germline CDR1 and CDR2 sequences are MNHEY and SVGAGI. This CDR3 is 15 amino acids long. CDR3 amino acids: CASSSQQGGDTEAFF. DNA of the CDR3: TGTGCCAGCAGTTCTCAACAGGGGGGTGACACTGAAGCTTTCTTT.

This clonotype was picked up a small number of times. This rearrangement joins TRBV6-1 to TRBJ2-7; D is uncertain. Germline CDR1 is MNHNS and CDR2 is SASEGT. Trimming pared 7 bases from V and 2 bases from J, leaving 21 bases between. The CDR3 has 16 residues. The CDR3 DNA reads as TGTGCCAGCAAATTAAGAGGTGTCGGCGCAGCCTACGAGCAGTACTTC. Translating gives CASKLRGVGAAYEQYF.

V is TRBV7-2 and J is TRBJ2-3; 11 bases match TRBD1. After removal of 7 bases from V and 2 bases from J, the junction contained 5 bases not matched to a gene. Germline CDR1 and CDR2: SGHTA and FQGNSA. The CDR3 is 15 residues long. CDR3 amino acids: CASTRDRGDTDTQYF. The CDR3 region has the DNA TGTGCCAGCACCAGGGACAGGGGGGACACAGATACGCAGTATTTT.

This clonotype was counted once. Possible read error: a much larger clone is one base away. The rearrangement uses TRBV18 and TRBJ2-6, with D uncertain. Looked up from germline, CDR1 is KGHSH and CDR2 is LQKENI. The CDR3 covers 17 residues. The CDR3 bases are TGTGCCAGCTCTCGAATCGGCGGTAACTCTAGGGCCAACGTCCTGACTTTC. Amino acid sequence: CASSRIGGNSRANVLTF.

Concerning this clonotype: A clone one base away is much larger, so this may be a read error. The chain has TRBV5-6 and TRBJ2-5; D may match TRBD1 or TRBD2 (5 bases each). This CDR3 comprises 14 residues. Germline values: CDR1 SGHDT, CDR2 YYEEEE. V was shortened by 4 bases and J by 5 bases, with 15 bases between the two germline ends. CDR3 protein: CASSPGWGCETQYF. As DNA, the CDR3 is TGTGCCAGCAGCCCAGGATGGGGGTGCGAGACCCAGTACTTC.

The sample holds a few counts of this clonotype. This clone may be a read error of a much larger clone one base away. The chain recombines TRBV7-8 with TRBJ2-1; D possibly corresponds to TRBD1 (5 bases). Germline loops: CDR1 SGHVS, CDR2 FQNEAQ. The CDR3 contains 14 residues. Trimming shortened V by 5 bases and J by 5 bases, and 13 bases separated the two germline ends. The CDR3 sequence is CASSLPLTDNEQFF. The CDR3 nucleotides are TGTGCCAGCAGCCTACCATTGACAGACAATGAGCAGTTCTTC.

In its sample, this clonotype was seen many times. DNA for the CDR3: TGTGCCAGCAGCCTTACTAGCGGGGGGGCAGGGGAGACCCAGTACTTC. Its translation is CASSLTSGGAGETQYF. The chain links TRBV2 to TRBJ2-5, with 13 bases lining up with TRBD2. V shed 6 bases and J 5 bases; nucleotides not matched to a gene: 9. Germline CDR1 SNHLY, CDR2 FYNNEI. This CDR3 contains 16 residues.

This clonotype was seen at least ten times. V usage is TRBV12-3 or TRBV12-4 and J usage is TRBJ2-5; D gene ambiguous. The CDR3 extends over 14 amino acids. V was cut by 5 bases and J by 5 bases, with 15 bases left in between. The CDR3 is CASSLRIGRETQYF. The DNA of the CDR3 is TGTGCCAGCAGTCTCCGGATAGGTCGGGAGACCCAGTACTTC.

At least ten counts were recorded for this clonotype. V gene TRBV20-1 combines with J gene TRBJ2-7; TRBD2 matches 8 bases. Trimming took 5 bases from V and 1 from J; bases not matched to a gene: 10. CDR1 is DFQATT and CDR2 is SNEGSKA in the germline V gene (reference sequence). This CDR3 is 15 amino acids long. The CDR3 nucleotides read TGCAGTGCTCTGGCCTTAACTAGCGGATCCTACGAGCAGTACTTC. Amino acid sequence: CSALALTSGSYEQYF.

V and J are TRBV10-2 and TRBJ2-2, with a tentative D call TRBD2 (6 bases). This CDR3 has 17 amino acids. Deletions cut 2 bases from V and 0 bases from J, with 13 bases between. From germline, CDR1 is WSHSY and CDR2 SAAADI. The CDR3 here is CASSETPGLSNTGELFF. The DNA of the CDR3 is TGCGCCAGCAGTGAGACCCCGGGACTTTCGAACACCGGGGAGCTGTTTTTT.

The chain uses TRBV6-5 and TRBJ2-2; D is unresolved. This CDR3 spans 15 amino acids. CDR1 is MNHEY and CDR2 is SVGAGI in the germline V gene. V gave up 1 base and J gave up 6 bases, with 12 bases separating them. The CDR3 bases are TGTGCCAGCAGTTACTTAAGGCAGGATGCCGGGGAGCTGTTTTTT. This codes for CASSYLRQDAGELFF.

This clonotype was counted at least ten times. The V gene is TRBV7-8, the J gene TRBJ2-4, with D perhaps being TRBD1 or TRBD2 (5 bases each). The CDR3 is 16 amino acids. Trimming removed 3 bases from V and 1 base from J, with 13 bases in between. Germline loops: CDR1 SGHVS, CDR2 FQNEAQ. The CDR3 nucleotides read TGTGCCAGCAGCTTGCCAGGGACGGGGGCCAAAAACATTCAGTACTTC. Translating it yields CASSLPGTGAKNIQYF. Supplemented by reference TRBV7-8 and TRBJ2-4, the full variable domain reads GAGVSQSPRYKVAKRGQDVALRCDPISGHVSLFWYQQALGQGPEFLTYFQNEAQLDKSGLPSDRFFAERPEGSVSTLKIQRTQQEDSAVYLCASSLPGTGAKNIQYFGAGTRLSVL.

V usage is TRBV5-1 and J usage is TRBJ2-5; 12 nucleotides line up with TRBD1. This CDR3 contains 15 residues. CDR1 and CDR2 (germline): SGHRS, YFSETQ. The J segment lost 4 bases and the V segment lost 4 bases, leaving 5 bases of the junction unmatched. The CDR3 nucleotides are TGCGCCAGCAGCAGGGGACAGGGGGCGGGAGAGACCCAGTACTTC. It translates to CASSRGQGAGETQYF.

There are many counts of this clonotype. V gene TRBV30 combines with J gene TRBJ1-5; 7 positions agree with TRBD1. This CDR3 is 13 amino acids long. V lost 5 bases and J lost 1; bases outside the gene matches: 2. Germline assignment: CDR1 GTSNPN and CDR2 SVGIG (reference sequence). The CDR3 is CAWGRGSNQPQHF. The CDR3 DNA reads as TGTGCCTGGGGCAGGGGGAGCAATCAGCCCCAGCATTTT.

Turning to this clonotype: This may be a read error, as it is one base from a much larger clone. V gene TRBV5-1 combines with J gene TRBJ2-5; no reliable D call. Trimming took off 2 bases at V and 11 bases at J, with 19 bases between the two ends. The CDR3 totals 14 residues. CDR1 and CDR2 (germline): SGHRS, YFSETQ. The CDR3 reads CASSLDPGTNEQYF. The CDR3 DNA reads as TGCGCCAGCAGCTTAGACCCAGGCACCAATGAGCAGTACTTC.

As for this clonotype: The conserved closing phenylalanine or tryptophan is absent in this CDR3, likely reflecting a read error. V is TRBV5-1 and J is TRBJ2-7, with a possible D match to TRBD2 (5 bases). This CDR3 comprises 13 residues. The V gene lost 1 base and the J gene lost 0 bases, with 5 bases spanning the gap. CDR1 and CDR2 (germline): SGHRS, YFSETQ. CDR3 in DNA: TGCGCCAGCAGCTTGACTAGCTCCTACGAGCAGTACAAC. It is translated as CASSLTSSYEQYN.

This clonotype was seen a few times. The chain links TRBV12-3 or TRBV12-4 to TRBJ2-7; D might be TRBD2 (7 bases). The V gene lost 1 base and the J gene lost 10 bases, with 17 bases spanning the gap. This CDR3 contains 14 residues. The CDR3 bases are TGTGCCAGCAGTTTAGAAGGAGGCGGGGGCCAACAGTACTTC. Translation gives CASSLEGGGGQQYF.

CDR3 sequence reads: CASSLVAGGDYGYTF. As DNA, the CDR3 is TGTGCCAGCAGCTTAGTGGCAGGGGGAGACTATGGCTACACCTTC. V is TRBV7-2 and J is TRBJ1-2; 7 positions match TRBD1. There are 15 residues in the CDR3. Trimming cost V 1 base and J 3 bases; bases outside gene matches: 5. Germline-derived CDR1 and CDR2 are SGHTA and FQGNSA. Full variable domain (missing parts from reference TRBV7-2 and TRBJ1-2): GAGVSQSPSNKVTEKGKDVELRCDPISGHTALYWYRQSLGQGLEFLIYFQGNSAPDKSGLPSDRFSAERTGGSVSTLTIQRTQQEDSAVYLCASSLVAGGDYGYTFGSGTRLTVV.

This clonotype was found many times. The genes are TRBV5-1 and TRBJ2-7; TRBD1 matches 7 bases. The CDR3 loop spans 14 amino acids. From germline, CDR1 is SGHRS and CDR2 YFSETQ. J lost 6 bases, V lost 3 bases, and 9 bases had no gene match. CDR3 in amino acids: CASSWTGGSSEQYF. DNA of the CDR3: TGCGCCAGCAGCTGGACAGGCGGGTCTTCCGAGCAGTACTTC.

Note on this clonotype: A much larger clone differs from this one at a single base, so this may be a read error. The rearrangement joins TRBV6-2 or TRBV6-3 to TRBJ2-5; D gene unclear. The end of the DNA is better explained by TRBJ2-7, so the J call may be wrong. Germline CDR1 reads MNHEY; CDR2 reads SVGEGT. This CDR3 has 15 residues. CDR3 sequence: CANSQLRRLEDEQYF. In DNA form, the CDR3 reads TGTGCCAACAGTCAATTAAGACGGTTAGAGGACGAGCAGTACTTC.